These 5 T cell receptor beta chains came from one sample sequenced in a study of T cell responses to AZD1222 COVID-19 vaccine. Repertoires were generated with immunoSEQ multiplex PCR, while TCRdb's copy carries only in-frame clones and drops some. The sample lists roughly 120,000 clones, 85% to 95% occurring once. Specimen: peripheral blood, collected on day 0 of AZD1222 vaccination. All receptors come from an adult in good health.

The gene calls are TRBV5-6 and TRBJ2-2, with D maybe TRBD1 (5 bases). Looked up from germline, CDR1 is SGHDT and CDR2 is YYEEEE. The ends were cut back, 0 bases at V and 8 bases at J, with 8 bases in the middle. CDR3 size: 13 residues. The CDR3 nucleotides read TGTGCCAGCAGCTTGGCAGGGCCGGGGGAGCTGTTTTTT. This encodes CASSLAGPGELFF.

The rearrangement joins TRBV19 to TRBJ2-1; D not resolved. CDR3 size: 13 residues. Trimming left V 0 bases short and J 7 bases short, with 7 bases between. The germline V gene encodes CDR1 LNHDA and CDR2 SQIVND (reference sequence). The CDR3 sequence: CASSIDYSNEQFF. The CDR3 DNA follows: TGTGCCAGTAGTATAGACTACTCTAATGAGCAGTTCTTC. Full variable domain (missing parts from reference TRBV19 and TRBJ2-1): DGGITQSPKYLFRKEGQNVTLSCEQNLNHDAMYWYRQDPGQGLRLIYYSQIVNDFQKGDIAEGYSVSREKKESFPLTVTSAQKNPTAFYLCASSIDYSNEQFFGPGTRLTVL.

The chain combines TRBV29-1 with TRBJ1-5; D remains unclear. Trimming took off 4 bases at V and 0 bases at J, with 10 bases between the two ends. From germline, CDR1 is SQVTM and CDR2 ANQGSEA. The CDR3 length is 14 residues. DNA for the CDR3: TGCAGCGTTGGGACGGGCTATAGCAATCAGCCCCAGCATTTT. Its protein is CSVGTGYSNQPQHF.

The chain carries TRBV28 and TRBJ2-3; D unresolved. This CDR3 region has 16 residues. The germline V gene encodes CDR1 MDHEN and CDR2 SYDVKM. V lost 8 bases to trimming and J lost 4 bases, with 22 bases between them. The CDR3 spells CASGPVLIGKADTQYF. As DNA, the CDR3 is TGTGCCAGCGGCCCCGTGTTAATAGGAAAGGCAGATACGCAGTATTTT.

The chain joins TRBV3-1 (or the pseudogene TRBV3-2) to TRBJ1-4; 10 bases align to TRBD1. The V gene's germline CDR1 is LGHDT and CDR2 YNNKEL (reference sequence). V was clipped by 3 bases and J by 0 bases; unmatched bases: 7. The CDR3 sequence is 18 residues long. CDR3 region: CASSHTGTGASTNEKLFF. The CDR3 coding sequence is TGTGCCAGCAGCCATACCGGGACAGGGGCCTCAACTAATGAAAAACTGTTTTTT.